This T cell receptor beta chain was sequenced during a study of shared clonotypes between healthy human individuals (dated by TCRdb to 2019 to 2021). As for the study more broadly: Three men and a couple of women, aged 18 to 49 years, made up the cohort. Per donor, leukapheresis produced somewhere between about 0.9 and 9.5 billion PBMCs. For each donor, three plates each were used for CD4 naive and CD4 memory, two plates were used for CD8 naive, and one plate was used for CD8 memory. Blood TCR repertoires of a handful of healthy adults were deeply sequenced to estimate repertoire size and the extent of clonotype sharing between individuals. Different laboratories and diverse techniques were used to prepare libraries and sequence TCR repertoires, to increase sequencing depth and limit assay-specific biases. On the study overall, not on this receptor specifically: Higher generation probabilities were observed for clonotypes shared by all four sorted-subset donors than for non-shared clonotypes. Naive subsets generally had larger estimated clonotype richness than memory subsets. Even with the large sequencing depth, rarefaction of the sorted-subset datasets indicated that sequencing was incomplete. Sharing across four donors was observed for about 5% of naive CD4, 3% to 3.5% of naive CD8, 2.3% of memory CD4, and roughly 0.4% of memory CD8 clonotypes. Because the study included only a small number of donors, the genetic and exposure-history diversity represented was limited. Sampling was restricted to blood, and TCR repertoires in tissue are likely to differ from TCR repertoires in blood. Pairwise subsampling led to the expectation that sequencing depth would affect the degree of clonotype sharing among donors.

Donors were healthy HIV-negative adults with no recently reported acute infections or vaccinations. All donors were Caucasian adults living in Nashville, Tennessee, USA. Magnetic negative selection was used to enrich CD4+ T cells, after which naive cells were positively selected on CD45RA and the negative fraction became the memory subset. Blood was collected by leukapheresis, and PBMCs were isolated by Ficoll-Histopaque density gradient centrifugation and then cryopreserved in liquid nitrogen vapor phase. Purity and quantity of every magnetically sorted T cell population were checked by analytical flow cytometry. Genomic DNA was isolated from every sorted fraction and measured by UV absorbance on a Nanodrop 2000c. The CDR3 measures 12 amino acids from cysteine to phenylalanine. Just CDR3 DNA is preserved here, 36 bases in frame from base 1. V and J are truncated by 4 bases and 1 base respectively, leaving an intervening sequence of 7 bases. The germline V gene (reference sequence) gives CDR1 as GTSNPN and CDR2 as SVGIG.

This clone came up a few times. Its antigen has not been determined. No clone much larger than this one lies a single base away; base qualities are absent. Using the deep immunoSEQ assay, TCR CDR3 regions were amplified from genomic DNA by multiplex PCR. Genomic DNA extracted from each cell subset was distributed evenly over all wells of several immunoSEQ 96-well plates, and each plate served as one replicate. Each replicate PCR for sorted subsets received around 210 ng genomic DNA, equal to 28,000 or so T cell genomes. Purified libraries were quantified with a Qubit 3.0 fluorometer, sized on a Bioanalyzer 2100, and re-quantified with the KAPA Library Quantification kit. A separate single-read 150-cycle Illumina NextSeq 550 flow cell was used to sequence each immunoSEQ 96-well plate. As for the original processing: Because the immunoSEQ output included only junctional sequences and no quality scores, the filtering could not be the same as the filtering used for full-length reads. Sequences were annotated with PyIR, a Python wrapper for IgBLAST v1.9, using IMGT germline references to assign V/J genes and CDR3. Reads with weak V/J assignments (E-value above 1e-6), missing CDR3, stop codons, out-of-frame junctions, or ambiguous translated residues were removed. V3J clonotypes were defined as sequences sharing an identical inferred V gene, J gene, and CDR3 amino acid sequence. Percentage overlap between repertoires was computed as shared unique clonotypes divided by the size of the smaller repertoire. Richness of each repertoire was evaluated using RTK rarefaction, the Chao1 estimator, and Recon v2.1 estimates of unobserved clonotypes. Generation probabilities were computed with OLGA for all TCRbeta clonotypes obtained by the gDNA method from several donors. This is the immuneACCESS table as TCRdb keeps it, with only in-frame sequences that have V and J called. A part of the clones is gone; compared with another copy, unresolved V genes explain less than half, and the rest is unexplained. D and trimming were read from the DNA, whereas the V and J calls and clone size are those reported in that table. This sample lists some 630,000 clones; around 72% were detected once. 1.5% to 2% of the sample is taken by the ten largest.

Recombination connected TRBV30 to TRBJ1-1; the D gene lacks a confident call. The sequence came from a woman in her 30s in good health. The sample was memory CD4+ T cells sorted from blood. Interpreted using the paper, the cell subset or site label stands for: CD45RA-negative fraction. The bases are TGTGCCTGGACCGATCAGAACACTGAAGCTTTCTTT. Its translation is CAWTDQNTEAFF.